The 17 T cell receptor beta chains in this list originate from one sample, sequenced in a study of synovial regulatory T cells in juvenile arthritis. Data came from immunoSEQ multiplex PCR; TCRdb stores just in-frame clones and leaves some out. The sample yields approximately 2,000 clones, of which the top ten take up around a fifth. Synovial fluid was collected with matched peripheral blood from each patient with active arthritis. Sequencing was carried out using Treg cells from the synovium. The receptor set was obtained from a donor aged 2 to 35 with juvenile idiopathic arthritis.

Measured by frequency, this clone is medium-sized. V gene TRBV21-1 combines with J gene TRBJ1-3. TRBV21-1 is shown as a pseudogene. There are 16 residues in the CDR3. No DNA is recorded. The CDR3 reads CANTKRKQGGEDTIYF.

Judged by frequency, this clone is medium-sized (0.01 to 0.1%). CDR3 in amino acids: CASSPALGGQETQYF. The gene calls are TRBV19 and TRBJ2-5; as DNA is missing, the TRBD2 call by TCRdb cannot be tested. Per germline, CDR1 LNHDA and CDR2 SQIVND (reference sequence). CDR3 length equals 15 residues. The entry carries no DNA sequence.

By frequency, this clone is medium-sized. This chain uses TRBV19 with TRBJ1-5. CDR3 length: 16 residues. The DNA sequence is not available. Germline V CDR1 and CDR2: LNHDA, SQIVND (reference sequence). The CDR3 loop reads CASSIEAGGATQPQHF.

Measured by frequency, this clone is medium-sized. The CDR3 region is CASTPGNTIYF. The chain has TRBV6-6 and TRBJ1-3. Germline V gene sequence: CDR1 MNHNY, CDR2 SVGAGI (reference sequence). The CDR3 is made up of 11 amino acids. Only the protein is on record.

Frequency places this clone as medium-sized. The chain has TRBV7-2 and TRBJ2-3; lacking DNA, the TRBD1 call made by TCRdb goes unchecked. The germline V gene encodes CDR1 SGHTA and CDR2 FQGNSA. This CDR3 has 16 residues. No DNA is listed. CDR3 region: CASSPRQGGFTDTQYF. The full variable domain, rest sourced from reference TRBV7-2 and TRBJ2-3, is GAGVSQSPSNKVTEKGKDVELRCDPISGHTALYWYRQSLGQGLEFLIYFQGNSAPDKSGLPSDRFSAERTGGSVSTLTIQRTQQEDSAVYLCASSPRQGGFTDTQYFGPGTRLTVL.

This clone counts as medium-sized by frequency. The chain recombines TRBV5-1 with TRBJ1-2. Germline V gives CDR1 SGHRS, CDR2 YFSETQ. This CDR3 contains 15 residues. DNA was not recorded. CDR3 sequence reads: CASSLDALGPYGYTF.

Measured by frequency, this clone is medium-sized. This chain joins TRBV28 and TRBJ2-3; the TCRdb D gene call, TRBD1, has no DNA to confirm it. CDR1 MDHEN and CDR2 SYDVKM come from the germline V gene. CDR3 size: 12 residues. The DNA sequence is not available. This CDR3 is CASRGRTDTQYF.

By frequency, this clone registers medium-sized. This sequence joins TRBV14 and TRBJ2-7; TCRdb lists TRBD1, though no DNA is available to test this call. Germline V gene lookup returns CDR1 SGHDN and CDR2 FVKESK. The CDR3 is made up of 13 amino acids. The entry carries no DNA sequence. CDR3 loop: CASSRAGTYEQYF.

This clone is identified as medium-sized from frequency. The chain has TRBV27 and TRBJ1-1; absent DNA, TCRdb's TRBD1 call cannot be checked. The CDR3 spans 14 residues. The DNA is unrecorded. Looked up from germline, CDR1 is MNHEY and CDR2 is SMNVEV (reference sequence). The CDR3 reads CASRDRGANTEAFF.

By frequency, this clone is medium-sized (0.01 to 0.1%). CDR3 region: CAWRPTGGYGNTIYF. The V and J genes are TRBV30 and TRBJ1-3; TCRdb's D call of TRBD1 is untestable without DNA. Looked up from germline, CDR1 is GTSNPN and CDR2 is SVGIG (reference sequence). The CDR3 length is 15 residues. No DNA sequence is on record.

This clone is labeled medium-sized based on frequency. The genes are TRBV7-2 and TRBJ2-3; TCRdb outputs TRBD2, but without DNA this stays unchecked. Germline V gene sequence: CDR1 SGHTA, CDR2 FQGNSA. This CDR3 spans 17 amino acids. DNA was not recorded. The CDR3 protein is CASSLDSLAGLTDTQYF.

This clone is medium-sized by frequency. V usage is TRBV7-3 and J usage is TRBJ2-3; there is no DNA to check the TCRdb D call of TRBD2. The CDR3 covers 16 residues. The DNA is not on file. CDR1 is SGHTA, CDR2 FQGTGA, per germline. The CDR3 spells CASSLLGLAGADTQYF.

Its frequency marks this clone as medium-sized (0.01 to 0.1%). The V call is TRBV6-6, the J call TRBJ1-6. Germline CDR1 is MNHNY and CDR2 is SVGAGI (reference sequence). CDR3 length: 14 residues. No DNA is listed. This CDR3 reads CASSPREENSPLHF.

This clone registers medium-sized by frequency. This chain connects TRBV30 to TRBJ2-4; as DNA is missing, the TRBD2 call by TCRdb cannot be tested. This CDR3 contains 17 residues. No DNA is given. Germline CDR1 is GTSNPN and CDR2 is SVGIG (reference sequence). CDR3 residues: CAWSVQITSGLTSLQYF.

According to its frequency, this clone is medium-sized. The chain couples TRBV5-4 to TRBJ1-2; TCRdb's D call of TRBD1 is untestable without DNA. Germline V gene data show CDR1 as SGHNT and CDR2 as YYREEE (reference sequence). CDR3 size: 14 residues. No DNA sequence was recorded. CDR3: CASSQITGGDGYTF.

Considering frequency, this clone is medium-sized (0.01 to 0.1%). This chain uses TRBV10-3 with TRBJ2-1; the D call from TCRdb, TRBD2, cannot be confirmed without DNA. The CDR3 is 17 amino acids. A DNA sequence was not provided. Germline lookup yields CDR1 ENHRY and CDR2 SYGVKD. CDR3 loop: CAIRAMQGRGSYNEQFF.

Its frequency marks this clone as medium-sized (0.01 to 0.1%). The rearrangement links TRBV6-6 to TRBJ2-7; TCRdb outputs TRBD2, but without DNA this stays unchecked. Germline-derived CDR1 and CDR2 are MNHNY and SVGAGI (reference sequence). This CDR3 contains 14 residues. Only the protein is on record. CDR3: CASIRAGLAYEQYF.